This entry describes one T cell receptor beta chain. The data originate from a study of blood T cells in healthy people across ages. A second PCR of 7 to 11 cycles used a sample-barcoded 5' primer and a J-beta primer mix. TCRdb re-called the 5' RACE reads with MiXCR, one entry per CDR3 protein. The table includes approximately 2,000,000 distinct CDR3 sequences, about 39% detected once. This CDR3 contains 15 residues. The V gene's germline CDR1 is DFQATT and CDR2 SNEGSKA (reference sequence). V gave up 3 bases and J gave up 3 bases, with 14 bases separating them. Sequenced: blood. This clonotype was obtained from a human donor in good health. The chain recombines TRBV20-1 with TRBJ2-2; D is undetermined. In DNA, the CDR3 is TGCAGTGCTAGTACGGCCGACACCCACACCGGGGAGCTGTTTTTT. It codes for CSASTADTHTGELFF.